The present T cell receptor (beta chain) was sequenced within a study of blood T cells in healthy people across ages. In the study overall: Template switching retrieved approximately one barcoded beta molecule for each two T cells.

Comments on this clonotype: Its target is not known.

Germline CDR1 and CDR2: SGHDN and FVKESK. This CDR3 region has 16 residues. V lost 2 bases and J lost 5, with 15 bases in between. Extraction of total RNA produced a minimum of 5 micrograms from each sample. A second roughly 6 to 12 cycle PCR used barcoded and J-beta primers. There were at least 3 million CDR3-containing paired-end reads obtained from each sample. Using its own MiXCR run on the 5' RACE reads, TCRdb lists one record per CDR3 protein. The data show hundreds of thousands of distinct CDR3 sequences, 40% to 45% seen once. Overall study findings and caveats: A strong correlation between TCR beta diversity and naive T cell percentage was seen.

The sequencing sample was made of blood. This clonotype was obtained from a man older than 75 in good health. The J gene is TRBJ1-4, the V gene TRBV14; D ambiguous. The CDR3 spells CASSQPRGSSNEKLFF. In DNA form, the CDR3 reads TGTGCCAGCAGCCAACCGCGAGGGTCGTCAAATGAAAAACTGTTTTTT.